This T cell receptor (beta chain) appears in the sequencing data of a study of CD8 T cells in ankylosing spondylitis. General study points: In ankylosing spondylitis blood, a motif of roughly eight highly homologous TCR beta variants appeared characteristic.

Scientists made TCR beta libraries using quantitative 5'-RACE with molecular barcodes. TCRdb processed the 5' RACE reads anew with MiXCR; each CDR3 protein has one entry. This sample has some 200,000 distinct CDR3 sequences; 7% to 8% occur once, and the top ten carry 14%. The CDR3 extends over 15 amino acids. J lost 4 bases, V lost 1 base, and 4 bases had no gene match. The germline V gene has CDR1 SEHNR and CDR2 FQNEAQ (reference sequence). Ten or more counts support this clonotype. Its antigen is as yet unknown. The sequence was collected from a male donor with ankylosing spondylitis. The chain employs TRBV7-9 and TRBJ2-3; 8 bases agree with TRBD2. The sample consisted of blood, either unsorted or a sorted T cell fraction (not recorded which). The CDR3 here is CASSLVAGGADTQYF. The CDR3 DNA reads TGTGCCAGCAGCTTAGTGGCGGGGGGCGCAGATACGCAGTATTTT.